The 29 T cell receptor beta chains below were found in one sample sequenced in a study of PD-1 blockade in classical Hodgkin lymphoma. Brentuximab vedotin exposure varied among the patients, all of whom had relapsed after autologous stem cell transplantation. CD8+ T cell isolation from thawed PBMCs was performed by magnetic negative selection. Generated by immunoSEQ multiplex PCR, the TCRdb table keeps only in-frame clones and is missing some. The data contain over a thousand clones, about two thirds of them seen just once; the ten biggest clones take up around 36%. The specimen was CD8+ T cells from blood, collected at baseline. The origin of the receptors is a human donor with classical Hodgkin lymphoma.

J is TRBJ2-1 and V is TRBV15; 8 positions agree with TRBD1. V shed 5 bases and J 5 bases; nucleotides not matched to a gene: 2. In germline, CDR1 is LNHNV, CDR2 YYDKDF (reference sequence). The CDR3 runs 13 residues. The CDR3 sequence is CATSYRGDNEQFF. DNA for the CDR3: TGTGCCACCAGCTACAGGGGGGACAATGAGCAGTTCTTC.

The chain carries TRBV29-1 and TRBJ2-1; 8 nucleotides line up with TRBD1. CDR1 and CDR2 (germline): SQVTM, ANQGSEA. With 4 bases clipped from V and 8 bases from J, the junction kept 10 bases outside the gene matches. The CDR3 is 14 residues long. CDR3 sequence: CSVVYLTGGHEQFF. The CDR3 DNA follows: TGCAGCGTTGTTTATCTAACAGGGGGTCATGAGCAGTTCTTC.

In its sample, this clone is large. The chain links TRBV4-1 to TRBJ1-6; TRBD1 matches at 10 bases. Germline V gene sequence: CDR1 MGHRA, CDR2 YSYEKL. Trimming cost V 5 bases and J 7 bases; bases outside gene matches: 11. This CDR3 spans 17 amino acids. The CDR3 nucleotides are TGCGCCAGCAGCGAATTTGACTCGGGACAGGGGAATTCACCCCTCCACTTT. As protein: CASSEFDSGQGNSPLHF.

The V and J genes are TRBV27 and TRBJ2-3; D is uncertain. V gave up 6 bases and J gave up 6 bases, with 13 bases separating them. The germline V gene has CDR1 MNHEY and CDR2 SMNVEV (reference sequence). The length of the CDR3 is 13 residues. CDR3: CASSSPPADTQYF. The CDR3 nucleotides are TGTGCCAGCAGCTCTCCCCCCGCTGATACGCAGTATTTT.

This clone is a singleton in its sample. This chain joins TRBV11-2 and TRBJ2-1; a possible D gene is TRBD1 (6 bases). The ends were cut back, 4 bases at V and 4 bases at J, with 8 bases in the middle. Germline V gene lookup returns CDR1 SGHAT and CDR2 FQNNGV. The CDR3 consists of 13 residues. The CDR3 nucleotides are TGTGCCAGCAGCTGGGGGCCTTACAATGAGCAGTTCTTC. Translation: CASSWGPYNEQFF.

The chain has TRBV4-2 and TRBJ2-7; 7 bases fit TRBD2. The CDR3 length is 14 residues. Germline assignment: CDR1 LGHNA and CDR2 YNFKEQ. The V and J ends lost 5 bases and 2 bases, in that order; junction bases with no gene match: 6. The CDR3 loop reads CASSYGLGTYEQYF. CDR3 DNA sequence: TGTGCCAGCAGCTACGGACTAGGGACCTACGAGCAGTACTTC.

The chain links TRBV5-4 to TRBJ2-3, with 11 bases matching TRBD2. This CDR3 has 16 residues. J lost 5 bases, V lost 0 bases, and 5 bases had no gene match. Per germline, CDR1 SGHNT and CDR2 YYREEE (reference sequence). CDR3 nucleotides: TGTGCCAGCAGCTTGGTAGCGGGAGGGCCAATAGATACGCAGTATTTT. It translates to CASSLVAGGPIDTQYF.

This chain uses TRBV18 with TRBJ1-5; 8 bases agree with TRBD1. The CDR3 sequence is 14 residues long. V trimming: 5 bases; J trimming: 6 bases; junction bases outside the gene matches: 6. CDR1 is KGHSH and CDR2 is LQKENI in the germline V gene. This chain's CDR3 is CASSADREGQPQHF. CDR3 in DNA: TGTGCCAGCTCAGCGGACAGGGAGGGTCAGCCCCAGCATTTT.

This clone was seen a few times. Within the sample, other DNA sequences also encode this same CDR3. The rearrangement uses TRBV28 and TRBJ1-1; D unresolved. The germline gives CDR1 MDHEN, CDR2 SYDVKM. This CDR3 has 13 amino acids. V was shortened by 5 bases and J by 1 base, with 8 bases between the two germline ends. The CDR3 nucleotides read TGTGCCAGCAGTCCCCGACAGAACACTGAAGCTTTCTTT. Translating it yields CASSPRQNTEAFF.

The V and J genes are TRBV28 and TRBJ2-5, with 13 bases fitting TRBD2. The CDR3 spans 16 residues. V was pared by 6 bases and J by 2 bases, with 6 bases of the junction left unmatched. Germline values: CDR1 MDHEN, CDR2 SYDVKM. CDR3 sequence reads: CASSPGLAGDQETQYF. The CDR3 DNA reads as TGTGCCAGCAGCCCAGGACTAGCGGGAGATCAAGAGACCCAGTACTTC.

The chain recombines TRBV25-1 with TRBJ1-6; tentatively, D is TRBD1 (5 bases). The germline V gene has CDR1 MGHDK and CDR2 SYGVNS. Trimming shortened V by 5 bases and J by 5 bases, and 16 bases separated the two germline ends. The CDR3 has 16 residues. CDR3 protein: CASSTRLQGDNSPLHF. The CDR3 bases are TGTGCCAGCAGTACCCGACTTCAGGGCGATAATTCACCCCTCCACTTT.

CDR3 in DNA: TGTGCCAGCAGCCCTGGACTTACGGGACAAAACACCGGGGAGCTGTTTTTT. It yields the protein CASSPGLTGQNTGELFF. The V call is TRBV7-8, the J call TRBJ2-2, with D possibly being TRBD1 (6 bases). CDR1 and CDR2 (germline): SGHVS, FQNEAQ. V lost 5 bases, J lost 2 bases, and 18 bases lay in between. The CDR3 covers 17 residues.

The chain uses TRBV7-9 and TRBJ2-1, with D possibly matching TRBD2 (6 bases). Per germline, CDR1 SEHNR and CDR2 FQNEAQ (reference sequence). V was trimmed by 3 bases and J by 0 bases, leaving 15 bases between them. The length of the CDR3 is 17 residues. DNA for the CDR3: TGTGCCAGCAGCTTCGGGGGATCCCTCAGCTCCTACAATGAGCAGTTCTTC. Encoded protein: CASSFGGSLSSYNEQFF.

The V gene is TRBV6-6, the J gene TRBJ2-1; D gene ambiguous. This CDR3 is built from 15 residues. The germline V gene encodes CDR1 MNHNY and CDR2 SVGAGI (reference sequence). The V end was cut by 0 bases, the J end by 0 bases, with 6 bases between. The CDR3 sequence: CASSYSRSSYNEQFF. CDR3 in DNA: TGTGCCAGCAGTTACTCCCGGAGCTCCTACAATGAGCAGTTCTTC.

V usage is TRBV11-3 and J usage is TRBJ2-1, with 7 positions matching TRBD2. The J segment lost 6 bases and the V segment lost 7 bases, leaving 15 bases of the junction unmatched. This CDR3 has 16 residues. Germline V gives CDR1 SGHNT, CDR2 YENEEA. The CDR3 DNA reads as TGTGCCAGCATCATCCCGCCAGCGGGACGGATCAATGAGCAGTTCTTC. Amino acids: CASIIPPAGRINEQFF. Full variable domain (rest looked up from reference TRBV11-3 and TRBJ2-1): EAGVVQSPRYKIIEKKQPVAFWCNPISGHNTLYWYLQNLGQGPELLIRYENEEAVDDSQLPKDRFSAERLKGVDSTLKIQPAELGDSAVYLCASIIPPAGRINEQFFGPGTRLTVL.

This clone has only a few counts. The rearrangement uses TRBV10-1 and TRBJ1-5, with TRBD1 matching over 7 bases. V shed 2 bases and J 7 bases; nucleotides not matched to a gene: 8. Germline CDR1 and CDR2: WNHNN and SYGVQD (reference sequence). The CDR3 extends over 15 amino acids. In DNA, the CDR3 is TGCGCCAGCAGTGAGACAGGGGAGTCAGAGCAGCCCCAGCATTTT. Translated, it gives CASSETGESEQPQHF.

This clone was picked up one time. The chain carries TRBV7-6 and TRBJ1-4; TRBD1 matches at 7 bases. With V trimmed by 1 base and J by 7 bases, 6 bases remained unmatched. The CDR3 consists of 15 residues. CDR1 is SGHVS and CDR2 is FNYEAQ in the germline V gene. In DNA form, the CDR3 reads TGTGCCAGCAGCTTAGGGACTACAGGGGTTGAAAAACTGTTTTTT. Encoded protein: CASSLGTTGVEKLFF.

This clone is classed as large. V and J are TRBV28 and TRBJ2-5; D may be TRBD1 (6 bases). The CDR3 runs to 15 residues. Germline V gene data show CDR1 as MDHEN and CDR2 as SYDVKM. With 4 bases removed from V and 0 bases from J, the gap between germline ends came to 12 bases. CDR3 nucleotide sequence: TGTGCCAGCAGTTCTCAAAGGGGGTACCAAGAGACCCAGTACTTC. Protein sequence: CASSSQRGYQETQYF.

This clone is classed as medium-sized. This chain links TRBV7-9 with TRBJ1-4; D is possibly TRBD1 (5 bases). The germline V and J ends were trimmed by 5 bases and 4 bases, with 14 bases remaining between them. The CDR3 is 15 residues long. Germline V lookup: CDR1 SEHNR, CDR2 FQNEAQ (reference sequence). CDR3 coding DNA: TGTGCCAGCAGCGAAAGACAGTCCTATAATGAAAAACTGTTTTTT. It is translated as CASSERQSYNEKLFF.

This clone was picked up a small number of times. Other nucleotide sequences in the sample specify the same CDR3. The J gene is TRBJ1-5, the V gene TRBV6-5; D gene ambiguous. This CDR3 contains 15 residues. V lost 6 bases and J lost 1, with 13 bases in between. Germline lookup yields CDR1 MNHEY and CDR2 SVGAGI. The DNA for the CDR3 is TGTGCCAGCAGCCCCCTGGACGGGAGCAATCAGCCCCAGCATTTT. This encodes CASSPLDGSNQPQHF.

The chain is built from TRBV18 and TRBJ1-2; no clear D. There are 15 residues in the CDR3. The V gene's germline CDR1 is KGHSH and CDR2 LQKENI. Trimming took 0 bases from V and 7 from J, leaving 15 bases between them. CDR3 nucleotide sequence: TGTGCCAGCTCACCACCCCGACGGCCCTATGGTGGCTACACCTTC. Its translation: CASSPPRRPYGGYTF.

V and J are TRBV30 and TRBJ2-2; the D is unclear. Trimming left V 2 bases short and J 2 bases short, with 6 bases between. Looked up from germline, CDR1 is GTSNPN and CDR2 is SVGIG (reference sequence). The CDR3 is 13 residues long. The CDR3 is CAWSILNTGELFF. In DNA form, the CDR3 reads TGTGCCTGGAGTATCCTTAACACCGGGGAGCTGTTTTTT.

CDR3 nucleotides: TGTGCCAGTAGTGTTTGGAGCGGGAATGAGCAGTTCTTC. Amino acid sequence: CASSVWSGNEQFF. V gene TRBV19 combines with J gene TRBJ2-1, with TRBD2 as a possible D gene (6 bases). The V gene's germline CDR1 is LNHDA and CDR2 SQIVND (reference sequence). Trimming removed 5 bases from V and 7 bases from J, with 12 bases in between. The CDR3 loop spans 13 amino acids.

CDR3 DNA sequence: TGTGCCAGCAGTTTAACCCGGAGCTCCTACAATGAGCAGTTCTTC. It specifies CASSLTRSSYNEQFF. The genes are TRBV27 and TRBJ2-1; D gene unclear. V lost 2 bases, J lost 0 bases, and 8 bases lay in between. The CDR3 consists of 15 residues. CDR1 MNHEY and CDR2 SMNVEV come from the germline V gene (reference sequence).

The CDR3 loop is CASKSSGFSGELFF. The CDR3, as DNA: TGTGCCAGCAAATCGAGCGGGTTTTCCGGGGAGCTGTTTTTT. The V gene is TRBV7-9, the J gene TRBJ2-2; possible D gene TRBD2, 6 bases. V was clipped by 7 bases and J by 6 bases, with 15 bases between them. Looked up from germline, CDR1 is SEHNR and CDR2 is FQNEAQ (reference sequence). The CDR3 spans 14 residues.

This chain uses TRBV9 with TRBJ2-3; D might be TRBD2 (6 bases). The CDR3 runs 14 residues. Germline assignment: CDR1 SGDLS and CDR2 YYNGEE. Trimming left V 2 bases short and J 1 base short, with 8 bases between. The CDR3: CASSVVAGTDTQYF. CDR3 DNA: TGTGCCAGCAGCGTCGTAGCGGGCACAGATACGCAGTATTTT.

The chain recombines TRBV7-9 with TRBJ2-5, with D perhaps matching TRBD2 (6 bases). The CDR3 length is 14 residues. With 2 bases removed from V and 5 bases from J, the gap between germline ends came to 12 bases. Germline CDR1 reads SEHNR; CDR2 reads FQNEAQ (reference sequence). Written as DNA, the CDR3 is TGTGCCAGCAGCTTACGAGGAGGGATGGAGACCCAGTACTTC. This sequence encodes CASSLRGGMETQYF. The complete variable domain, with remaining parts taken from reference TRBV7-9 and TRBJ2-5, reads DTGVSQNPRHKITKRGQNVTFRCDPISEHNRLYWYRQTLGQGPEFLTYFQNEAQLEKSRLLSDRFSAERPKGSFSTLEIQRTEQGDSAMYLCASSLRGGMETQYFGPGTRLLVL.

This clone has a single count. J is TRBJ1-5 and V is TRBV11-2; D possibly corresponds to TRBD1 (5 bases). The CDR3 totals 15 residues. The germline V and J ends were trimmed by 5 bases and 6 bases, with 17 bases remaining between them. The germline gives CDR1 SGHAT, CDR2 FQNNGV. CDR3 bases: TGTGCCAGCAGCCTAGGCTTGGGGCCTCTTCAGCCCCAGCATTTT. This encodes CASSLGLGPLQPQHF. The full variable domain, its missing parts supplied by reference TRBV11-2 and TRBJ1-5, is EAGVAQSPRYKIIEKRQSVAFWCNPISGHATLYWYQQILGQGPKLLIQFQNNGVVDDSQLPKDRFSAERLKGVDSTLKIQPAKLEDSAVYLCASSLGLGPLQPQHFGDGTRLSIL.

This clone was detected a few times. The chain recombines TRBV27 with TRBJ2-1, with D hard to call. V lost 3 bases and J 5 bases, leaving 8 bases between the germline ends. Germline V CDR1 and CDR2: MNHEY, SMNVEV (reference sequence). This CDR3 is 13 amino acids long. CDR3: CASSLGRHNEQFF. For the CDR3, the DNA is TGTGCCAGCAGTTTGGGTAGGCACAATGAGCAGTTCTTC.